The next 27 T cell receptor beta chains were all read from a single sample in a study of PD-1 blockade in classical Hodgkin lymphoma. Sequencing was performed with immunoSEQ multiplex PCR; in TCRdb, only in-frame clones are kept and a portion is missing. The sample holds some 90,000 clones, around 80% seen once. The time point: cycle 4 day 1 (C4D1), after 5 to 7 weeks of nivolumab. Autologous stem cell transplantation was followed by relapse in every patient, and brentuximab vedotin exposure varied. Specimen: peripheral blood mononuclear cells (PBMCs), collected before the fourth cycle of nivolumab. The receptors stem from a human donor with classical Hodgkin lymphoma.

The chain recombines TRBV4-2 with TRBJ2-3; TRBD1 or TRBD2 may be the D gene (5 bases each). Germline-derived CDR1 and CDR2 are LGHNA and YNFKEQ. This CDR3 region has 14 residues. V was trimmed by 4 bases and J by 2 bases, leaving 10 bases between them. CDR3 in amino acids: CASSRGTLTDTQYF. In DNA, the CDR3 is TGTGCCAGCAGCCGGGGGACCCTCACAGATACGCAGTATTTT.

In its sample, this clone is medium-sized. The chain combines TRBV7-9 with TRBJ2-7, with 14 positions matching TRBD2. The ends lost 5 bases at V and 4 bases at J; junction bases unmatched: 7. Germline V gene data show CDR1 as SEHNR and CDR2 as FQNEAQ (reference sequence). CDR3 length: 16 amino acids. CDR3 loop: CASSPGLAGVLYEQYF. The CDR3 nucleotides read TGTGCCAGCAGCCCGGGACTAGCGGGAGTATTGTACGAGCAGTACTTC.

V usage is TRBV7-2 and J usage is TRBJ2-5; 12 nucleotides match TRBD2. The trim removed 5 bases at V and 5 bases at J, leaving 12 bases unmatched. This CDR3 is 17 amino acids long. CDR1 SGHTA and CDR2 FQGNSA come from the germline V gene. In DNA, the CDR3 is TGTGCCAGCAGCCCACCGGGACTAGCGGGCGGAGGTGAGACCCAGTACTTC. Translation gives CASSPPGLAGGGETQYF. The full variable domain, rest sourced from reference TRBV7-2 and TRBJ2-5, is GAGVSQSPSNKVTEKGKDVELRCDPISGHTALYWYRQSLGQGLEFLIYFQGNSAPDKSGLPSDRFSAERTGGSVSTLTIQRTQQEDSAVYLCASSPPGLAGGGETQYFGPGTRLLVL.

This clone has just one count. Different DNA sequences within this sample yield the same CDR3. The chain has TRBV7-8 and TRBJ2-6; 8 bases align to TRBD1. CDR1 SGHVS and CDR2 FQNEAQ come from the germline V gene. CDR3 length equals 16 residues. Trimming at V came to 1 base and at J to 4 bases, leaving 3 bases not matched to a gene. DNA for the CDR3: TGTGCCAGCAGCTTAGACAGGGGGGCCGGGGCCAACGTCCTGACTTTC. Protein product: CASSLDRGAGANVLTF.

The CDR3 coding sequence is TGTGCCAGCAGCCAGGGGGGGGGTTCCACCTACGAGCAGTACTTC. Its protein is CASSQGGGSTYEQYF. The J gene is TRBJ2-7, the V gene TRBV4-2; 7 nucleotides match TRBD2. The CDR3 is 15 residues long. Trimming cost V 3 bases and J 2 bases; bases outside gene matches: 7. The germline CDR1 and CDR2 sequences are LGHNA and YNFKEQ.

The V and J genes are TRBV28 and TRBJ1-4; D is perhaps TRBD1 (5 bases). This CDR3 spans 15 amino acids. Trimming pared 1 base from V and 2 bases from J, leaving 8 bases between. Germline V gene data show CDR1 as MDHEN and CDR2 as SYDVKM. The CDR3 DNA is TGTGCCAGCAGTTTATCTGGGGCCACTAATGAAAAACTGTTTTTT. This encodes CASSLSGATNEKLFF.

This chain links TRBV27 with TRBJ2-3; possibly TRBD2 for D (6 bases). Germline loops: CDR1 MNHEY, CDR2 SMNVEV (reference sequence). The CDR3 is made up of 20 amino acids. Trimming took off 7 bases at V and 3 bases at J, with 32 bases between the two ends. The CDR3 DNA follows: TGTGCCAGCAATCTCAAGCGGGCGGGACCACAGACCCGGGTGACAGATACGCAGTATTTT. Protein: CASNLKRAGPQTRVTDTQYF.

The chain recombines TRBV6-6 with TRBJ2-3, with 8 bases fitting TRBD2. CDR3 length equals 14 residues. Germline CDR1 and CDR2: MNHNY and SVGAGI (reference sequence). V shed 7 bases, J shed 2 bases, and the junction held 5 bases outside the gene matches. The CDR3, as DNA: TGTGCCAGCACCCCGGGGGGGTCCACAGATACGCAGTATTTT. Protein: CASTPGGSTDTQYF.

The V gene is TRBV11-2, the J gene TRBJ2-3; D is uncertain. This CDR3 is built from 17 residues. Germline V gene data show CDR1 as SGHAT and CDR2 as FQNNGV. Deletions cut 5 bases from V and 1 base from J, with 19 bases between. CDR3 in amino acids: CASSLESRGYGTDTQYF. CDR3 DNA: TGTGCCAGCAGCCTTGAGAGTAGAGGTTATGGCACAGATACGCAGTATTTT.

On this clone: The same CDR3 arises from other DNA sequences in this sample as well. The chain links TRBV5-1 to TRBJ2-7, with TRBD1 matching 8 bases. There are 16 residues in the CDR3. The germline CDR1 and CDR2 sequences are SGHRS and YFSETQ. V was pared by 0 bases and J by 2 bases, with 7 bases of the junction left unmatched. CDR3 in amino acids: CASSLALRTGTYEQYF. CDR3 in DNA: TGCGCCAGCAGCTTGGCCTTGCGGACAGGGACCTACGAGCAGTACTTC.

The V gene is TRBV6-5, the J gene TRBJ2-5; D is undetermined. Trimming took off 6 bases at V and 1 base at J, with 9 bases between the two ends. Germline assignment: CDR1 MNHEY and CDR2 SVGAGI. This CDR3 spans 13 amino acids. Here the CDR3 DNA reads TGTGCCAGCAGGCCGGGCTCCCAAGAGACCCAGTACTTC. It yields the protein CASRPGSQETQYF.

J is TRBJ2-3 and V is TRBV30, with 7 bases identical to TRBD1. This CDR3 region has 12 residues. V dropped 4 bases and J dropped 6; count of bases not matched to a gene: 4. The germline V gene has CDR1 GTSNPN and CDR2 SVGIG (reference sequence). The CDR3 bases are TGTGCCTGGAACAGGGGATGGGATACGCAGTATTTT. It translates to CAWNRGWDTQYF.

V usage is TRBV7-2 and J usage is TRBJ1-5; D possibly corresponds to TRBD1 (6 bases). Trimming took off 5 bases at V and 7 bases at J, with 12 bases between the two ends. The CDR3 runs to 13 residues. Germline CDR1 SGHTA, CDR2 FQGNSA. The CDR3 reads CASSPYREQPQHF. The CDR3 DNA is TGTGCCAGCAGCCCCTACAGGGAGCAGCCCCAGCATTTT.

This chain connects TRBV21-1 to TRBJ2-4; whether TRBD2, the table's D call, matches the DNA was not checked. TRBV21-1 is annotated as a pseudogene. This CDR3 has 19 amino acids. CDR3 protein: CATPPTSGRLLIAKNIQYF. CDR3 sequence (DNA): TGTGCCACCCCCCCGACTAGCGGGCGCCTACTAATAGCCAAAAACATTCAGTACTTC.

This chain connects TRBV10-3 to TRBJ1-1; 8 bases agree with TRBD1. There are 14 residues in the CDR3. CDR1 is ENHRY and CDR2 is SYGVKD in the germline V gene. The ends lost 7 bases at V and 4 bases at J; junction bases unmatched: 8. CDR3 sequence: CAINPTGEFTEAFF. The CDR3 DNA reads TGTGCCATCAATCCGACAGGGGAGTTCACTGAAGCTTTCTTT.

The chain couples TRBV2 to TRBJ1-3; D is unclear. Germline lookup yields CDR1 SNHLY and CDR2 FYNNEI. The CDR3 is 14 residues long. Trimming removed 2 bases at V and 7 bases at J, with 12 bases between. The CDR3 DNA follows: TGTGCCAGCAGTGAACGGCAGACTCGGAACACCATATATTTT. It translates to CASSERQTRNTIYF.

The V gene is TRBV4-3, the J gene TRBJ1-2, with D uncertain. The V gene lost 1 base and the J gene lost 0 bases, with 18 bases spanning the gap. The CDR3 extends over 18 amino acids. Per germline, CDR1 LGHNA and CDR2 YSLEER. The CDR3 coding sequence is TGCGCCAGCAGCCAAGGCGATGGGCACGCCAGAGCTAACTATGGCTACACCTTC. Protein sequence: CASSQGDGHARANYGYTF.

This chain joins TRBV18 and TRBJ1-2; D is unresolved. The V end lost 2 bases, the J end lost 2 bases, and 15 bases lay between the germline ends. The CDR3 has 16 amino acids. Germline CDR1 and CDR2: KGHSH and LQKENI. CDR3 sequence reads: CASSPFGQLTNYGYTF. The CDR3 DNA reads as TGTGCCAGCTCACCATTCGGGCAGTTAACAAACTATGGCTACACCTTC.

The genes are TRBV10-3 and TRBJ2-2; 10 bases line up with TRBD2. Trimming at V came to 3 bases and at J to 7 bases, leaving 5 bases not matched to a gene. The CDR3 length is 15 residues. Germline CDR1 is ENHRY and CDR2 is SYGVKD. In nucleotides, the CDR3 is TGTGCCATCAGTGATAGCGGGAGGCTAGACGGGGAGCTGTTTTTT. It is translated as CAISDSGRLDGELFF.

The chain carries TRBV7-9 and TRBJ2-7; 8 nucleotides line up with TRBD1. This CDR3 contains 14 residues. Germline CDR1 and CDR2: SEHNR and FQNEAQ (reference sequence). J gave up 6 bases and V 5 bases, and 9 bases lay outside the gene matches. The CDR3 region has the DNA TGTGCCAGCAGCCCGTCCGGGACAGGTCGCGAGCAGTACTTC. Encoded protein: CASSPSGTGREQYF.

The chain joins TRBV5-4 to TRBJ2-2; TRBD2 is a possible D gene (7 bases). The V gene's germline CDR1 is SGHNT and CDR2 YYREEE (reference sequence). Trimming took off 4 bases at V and 2 bases at J, with 18 bases between the two ends. CDR3 length: 17 residues. The CDR3 here is CASSHLGGAFNTGELFF. CDR3 nucleotide sequence: TGTGCCAGCAGCCATCTAGGGGGGGCTTTTAACACCGGGGAGCTGTTTTTT.

This clone was seen more than once but under ten times. This chain links TRBV2 with TRBJ1-1; TRBD1 matches at 9 bases. After removal of 8 bases from V and 11 bases from J, the junction contained 3 bases not matched to a gene. Germline values: CDR1 SNHLY, CDR2 FYNNEI. CDR3 size: 10 residues. The CDR3 DNA reads TGTGCCAGCGGGGACAGGGTGGCTTTCTTT. Translating it yields CASGDRVAFF.

The chain couples TRBV19 to TRBJ1-1, with D unresolved. The V end lost 3 bases, the J end lost 0 bases, and 14 bases lay between the germline ends. Germline CDR1 LNHDA, CDR2 SQIVND (reference sequence). There are 16 residues in the CDR3. CDR3: CASSIGGYGMNTEAFF. The CDR3 DNA follows: TGTGCCAGTAGTATCGGAGGATACGGTATGAACACTGAAGCTTTCTTT.

The rearrangement uses TRBV11-2 and TRBJ1-2; D remains ambiguous. Germline V lookup: CDR1 SGHAT, CDR2 FQNNGV. V was pared by 1 base and J by 6 bases, with 15 bases between. This CDR3 has 15 residues. The CDR3: CASSLGSHSMDGYTF. As DNA, the CDR3 is TGTGCCAGCAGCTTAGGGTCCCACAGCATGGATGGCTACACCTTC.

The genes are TRBV7-9 and TRBJ2-1, with a tentative D call TRBD2 (5 bases). The CDR3 length is 19 residues. From germline, CDR1 is SEHNR and CDR2 FQNEAQ (reference sequence). Trimming shortened V by 5 bases and J by 2 bases, and 25 bases separated the two germline ends. The CDR3 nucleotides read TGTGCCAGCAGCCAAGCGAATACCGGCGGGTCCAACGCCTACAATGAGCAGTTCTTC. Translated: CASSQANTGGSNAYNEQFF. Looking up the rest from reference TRBV7-9 and TRBJ2-1 gives the full variable domain: DTGVSQNPRHKITKRGQNVTFRCDPISEHNRLYWYRQTLGQGPEFLTYFQNEAQLEKSRLLSDRFSAERPKGSFSTLEIQRTEQGDSAMYLCASSQANTGGSNAYNEQFFGPGTRLTVL.

The chain carries TRBV6-5 and TRBJ2-1; 7 bases align to TRBD1. Per the germline V gene, CDR1 is MNHEY and CDR2 is SVGAGI. The CDR3 runs 14 residues. Unmatched junction bases numbered 6, after V lost 2 bases and J lost 8 bases. CDR3 nucleotides: TGTGCCAGCAGTTACGGGACAGTGGACGATGAGCAGTTCTTC. It is translated as CASSYGTVDDEQFF.

This clone occurred a few times. CDR3 DNA sequence: TGTGCCAGCAGCTGTAACGAGCAGTACTTC. The encoded protein is CASSCNEQYF. The chain carries TRBV14 and TRBJ2-7; D is unclear. The V and J ends lost 5 bases and 5 bases respectively, with 4 bases between them. Germline V gene data show CDR1 as SGHDN and CDR2 as FVKESK. The CDR3 has 10 amino acids.